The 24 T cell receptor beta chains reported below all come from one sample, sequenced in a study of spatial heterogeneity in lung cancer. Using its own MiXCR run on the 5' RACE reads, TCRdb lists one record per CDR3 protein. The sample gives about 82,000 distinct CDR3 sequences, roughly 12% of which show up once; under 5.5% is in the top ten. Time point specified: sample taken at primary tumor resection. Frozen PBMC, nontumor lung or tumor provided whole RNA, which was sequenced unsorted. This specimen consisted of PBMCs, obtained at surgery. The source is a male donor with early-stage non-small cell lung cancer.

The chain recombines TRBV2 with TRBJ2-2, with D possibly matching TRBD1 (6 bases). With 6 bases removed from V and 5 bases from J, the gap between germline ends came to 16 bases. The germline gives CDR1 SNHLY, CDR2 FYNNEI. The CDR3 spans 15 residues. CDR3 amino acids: CASSDAQGWTGELFF. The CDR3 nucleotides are TGTGCCAGCAGCGATGCGCAGGGGTGGACCGGGGAGCTGTTTTTT.

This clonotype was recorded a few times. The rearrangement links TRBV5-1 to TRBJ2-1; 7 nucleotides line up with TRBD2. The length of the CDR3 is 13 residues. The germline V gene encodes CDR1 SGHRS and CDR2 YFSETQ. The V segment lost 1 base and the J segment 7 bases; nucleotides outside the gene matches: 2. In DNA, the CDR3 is TGCGCCAGCAGCTTGTGGGGAGGGAATGAGCAGTTCTTC. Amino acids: CASSLWGGNEQFF. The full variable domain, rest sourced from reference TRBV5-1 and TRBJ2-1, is KAGVTQTPRYLIKTRGQQVTLSCSPISGHRSVSWYQQTPGQGLQFLFEYFSETQRNKGNFPGRFSGRQFSNSRSEMNVSTLELGDSALYLCASSLWGGNEQFFGPGTRLTVL.

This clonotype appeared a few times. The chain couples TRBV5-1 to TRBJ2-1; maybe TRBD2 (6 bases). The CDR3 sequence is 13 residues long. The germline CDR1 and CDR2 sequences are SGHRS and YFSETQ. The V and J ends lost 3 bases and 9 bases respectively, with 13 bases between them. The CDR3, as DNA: TGCGCCAGCAGCTCGAGGAGGGGCGGTGAGCAGTTCTTC. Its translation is CASSSRRGGEQFF.

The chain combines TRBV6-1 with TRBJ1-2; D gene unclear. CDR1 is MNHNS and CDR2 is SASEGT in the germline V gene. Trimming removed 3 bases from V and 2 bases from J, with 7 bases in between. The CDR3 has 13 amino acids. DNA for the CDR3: TGTGCCAGCAGTGAGTCGGAAAACTATGGCTACACCTTC. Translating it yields CASSESENYGYTF.

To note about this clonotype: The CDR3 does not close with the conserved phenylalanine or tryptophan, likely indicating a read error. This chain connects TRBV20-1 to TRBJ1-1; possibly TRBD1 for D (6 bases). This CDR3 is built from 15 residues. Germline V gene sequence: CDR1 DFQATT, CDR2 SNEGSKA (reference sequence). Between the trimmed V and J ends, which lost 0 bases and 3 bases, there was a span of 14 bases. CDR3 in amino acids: CSARDRGAGDTEAFL. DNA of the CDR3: TGCAGTGCTAGAGATCGGGGGGCAGGGGACACTGAAGCTTTCCTT.

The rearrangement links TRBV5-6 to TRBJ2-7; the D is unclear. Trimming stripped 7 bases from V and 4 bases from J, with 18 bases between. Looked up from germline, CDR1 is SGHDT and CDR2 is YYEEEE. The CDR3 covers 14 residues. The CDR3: CASSPRMRPYEQYF. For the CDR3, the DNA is TGTGCCAGCTCCCCGAGGATGAGACCATACGAGCAGTACTTC.

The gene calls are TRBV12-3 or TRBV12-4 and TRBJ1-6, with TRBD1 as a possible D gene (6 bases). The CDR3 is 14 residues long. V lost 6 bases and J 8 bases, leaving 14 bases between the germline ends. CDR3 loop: CASSSLGAYSPLHF. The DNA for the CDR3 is TGTGCCAGCAGCTCCCTGGGGGCTTATTCACCCCTCCACTTT.

The CDR3 DNA reads TGTGCCAGCAGTTACGTGGACAGCTATAACTATGGCTACACCTTC. It is translated as CASSYVDSYNYGYTF. The chain carries TRBV6-6 and TRBJ1-2; a possible D gene is TRBD1 (6 bases). CDR1 is MNHNY and CDR2 is SVGAGI in the germline V gene (reference sequence). Trimming took 2 bases from V and 1 from J, leaving 11 bases between them. The CDR3 totals 15 residues.

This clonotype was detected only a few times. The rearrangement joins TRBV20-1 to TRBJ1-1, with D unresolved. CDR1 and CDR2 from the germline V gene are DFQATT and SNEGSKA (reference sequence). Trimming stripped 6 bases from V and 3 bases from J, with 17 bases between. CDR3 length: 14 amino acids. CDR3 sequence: CSAPGSIGYTEAFF. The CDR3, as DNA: TGCAGTGCACCGGGTTCTATCGGGTACACTGAAGCTTTCTTT.

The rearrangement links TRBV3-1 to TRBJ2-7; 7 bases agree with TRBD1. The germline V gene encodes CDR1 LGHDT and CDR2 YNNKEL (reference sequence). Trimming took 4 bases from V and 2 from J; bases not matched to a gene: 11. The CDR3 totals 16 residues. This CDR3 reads CASSPQTGVSPYEQYF. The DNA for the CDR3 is TGTGCCAGCAGCCCACAAACAGGGGTTTCTCCCTACGAGCAGTACTTC.

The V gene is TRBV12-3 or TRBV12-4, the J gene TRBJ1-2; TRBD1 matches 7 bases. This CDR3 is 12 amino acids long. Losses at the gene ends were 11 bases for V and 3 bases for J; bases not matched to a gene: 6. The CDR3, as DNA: TGTGCCGCCTCCGGGACAGACTATGGCTACACCTTC. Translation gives CAASGTDYGYTF.

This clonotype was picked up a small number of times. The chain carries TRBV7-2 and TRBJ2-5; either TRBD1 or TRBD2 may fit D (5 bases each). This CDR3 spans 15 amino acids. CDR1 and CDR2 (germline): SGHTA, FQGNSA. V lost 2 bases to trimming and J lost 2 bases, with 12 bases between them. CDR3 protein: CASSLRGISQETQYF. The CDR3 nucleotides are TGTGCCAGCAGCTTACGGGGCATATCTCAAGAGACCCAGTACTTC. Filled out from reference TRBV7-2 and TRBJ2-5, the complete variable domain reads GAGVSQSPSNKVTEKGKDVELRCDPISGHTALYWYRQSLGQGLEFLIYFQGNSAPDKSGLPSDRFSAERTGGSVSTLTIQRTQQEDSAVYLCASSLRGISQETQYFGPGTRLLVL.

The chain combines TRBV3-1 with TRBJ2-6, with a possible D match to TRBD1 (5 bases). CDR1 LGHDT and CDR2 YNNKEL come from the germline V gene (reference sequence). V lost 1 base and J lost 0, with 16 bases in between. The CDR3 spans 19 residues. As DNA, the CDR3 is TGTGCCAGCAGCCAAGGAGTGAGACAGTCTTTCTCTGGGGCCAACGTCCTGACTTTC. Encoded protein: CASSQGVRQSFSGANVLTF. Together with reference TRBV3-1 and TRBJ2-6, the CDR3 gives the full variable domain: DTAVSQTPKYLVTQMGNDKSIKCEQNLGHDTMYWYKQDSKKFLKIMFSYNNKELIINETVPNRFSPKSPDKAHLNLHINSLELGDSAVYFCASSQGVRQSFSGANVLTFGAGSRLTVL.

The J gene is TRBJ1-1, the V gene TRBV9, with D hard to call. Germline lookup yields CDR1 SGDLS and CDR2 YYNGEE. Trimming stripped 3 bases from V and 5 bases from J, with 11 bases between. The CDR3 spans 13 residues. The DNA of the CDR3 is TGTGCCAGCAGCGCCGAGGGAGGAACTGAAGCTTTCTTT. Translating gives CASSAEGGTEAFF.

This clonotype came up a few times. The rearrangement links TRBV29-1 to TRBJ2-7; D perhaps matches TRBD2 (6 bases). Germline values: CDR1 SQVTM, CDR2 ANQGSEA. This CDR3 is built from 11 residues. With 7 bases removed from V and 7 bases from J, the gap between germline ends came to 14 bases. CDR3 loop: CSADGEEEQYF. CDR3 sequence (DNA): TGCAGCGCCGATGGGGAGGAAGAGCAGTACTTC.

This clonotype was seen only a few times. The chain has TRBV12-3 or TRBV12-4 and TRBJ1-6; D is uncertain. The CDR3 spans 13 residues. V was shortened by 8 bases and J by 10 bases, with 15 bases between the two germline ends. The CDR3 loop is CASSADHRSPLHF. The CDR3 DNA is TGTGCCAGCTCCGCGGACCATCGGTCACCCCTCCACTTT.

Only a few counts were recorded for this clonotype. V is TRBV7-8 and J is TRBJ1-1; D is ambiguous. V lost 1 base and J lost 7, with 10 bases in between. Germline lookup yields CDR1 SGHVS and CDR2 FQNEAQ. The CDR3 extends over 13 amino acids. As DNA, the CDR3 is TGTGCCAGCAGCTTAGGGGGTTTTGGTGAAGCTTTCTTT. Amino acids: CASSLGGFGEAFF.

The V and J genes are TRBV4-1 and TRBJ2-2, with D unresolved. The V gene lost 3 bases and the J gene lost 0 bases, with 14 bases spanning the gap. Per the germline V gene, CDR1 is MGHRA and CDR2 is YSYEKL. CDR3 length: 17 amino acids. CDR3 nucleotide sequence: TGCGCCAGCAGCCATGCTCCTAGACAACCGAACACCGGGGAGCTGTTTTTT. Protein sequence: CASSHAPRQPNTGELFF.

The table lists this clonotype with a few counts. The CDR3 sequence: CASSLSGDIETQYF. As DNA, the CDR3 is TGCGCCAGCAGCTTGTCGGGGGACATAGAGACCCAGTACTTC. The chain joins TRBV5-1 to TRBJ2-5, with D tentatively TRBD1 or TRBD2 (6 bases each). This CDR3 is built from 14 residues. Per the germline V gene, CDR1 is SGHRS and CDR2 is YFSETQ. V shed 1 base and J shed 4 bases, with 11 bases lying between them.

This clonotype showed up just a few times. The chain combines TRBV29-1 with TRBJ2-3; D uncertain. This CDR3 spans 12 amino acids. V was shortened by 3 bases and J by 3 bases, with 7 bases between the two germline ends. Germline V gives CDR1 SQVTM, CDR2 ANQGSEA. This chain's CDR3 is CSVEAGTDTQYF. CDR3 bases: TGCAGCGTTGAGGCAGGAACAGATACGCAGTATTTT.

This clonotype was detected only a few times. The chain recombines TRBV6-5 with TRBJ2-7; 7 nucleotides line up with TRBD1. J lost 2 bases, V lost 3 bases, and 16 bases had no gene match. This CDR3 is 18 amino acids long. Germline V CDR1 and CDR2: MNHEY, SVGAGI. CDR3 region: CASSYKGSEGQRAYEQYF. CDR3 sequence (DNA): TGTGCCAGCAGTTATAAGGGGTCTGAGGGACAGCGAGCCTACGAGCAGTACTTC.

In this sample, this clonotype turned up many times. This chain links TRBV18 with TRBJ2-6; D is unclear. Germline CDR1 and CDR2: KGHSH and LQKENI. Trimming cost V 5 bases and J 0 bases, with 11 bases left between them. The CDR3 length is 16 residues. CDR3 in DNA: TGTGCCAGCTCATCGTCAGGCTCCTCTGGGGCCAACGTCCTGACTTTC. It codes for CASSSSGSSGANVLTF. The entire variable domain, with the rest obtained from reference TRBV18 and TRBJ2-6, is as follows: NAGVMQNPRHLVRRRGQEARLRCSPMKGHSHVYWYRQLPEEGLKFMVYLQKENIIDESGMPKERFSAEFPKEGPSILRIQQVVRGDSAAYFCASSSSGSSGANVLTFGAGSRLTVL.

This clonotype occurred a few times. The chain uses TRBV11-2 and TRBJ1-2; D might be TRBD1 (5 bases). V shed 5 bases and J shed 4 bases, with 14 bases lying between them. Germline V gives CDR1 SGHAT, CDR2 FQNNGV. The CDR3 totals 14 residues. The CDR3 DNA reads TGTGCCAGCAGCCCCGGGGACGGCGGCTATGGCTACACCTTC. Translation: CASSPGDGGYGYTF.

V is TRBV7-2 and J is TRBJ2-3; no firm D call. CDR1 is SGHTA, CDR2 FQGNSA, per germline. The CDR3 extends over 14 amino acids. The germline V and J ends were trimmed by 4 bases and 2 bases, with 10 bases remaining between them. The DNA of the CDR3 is TGTGCCAGCAGCTCGGGTGGTTCCACAGATACGCAGTATTTT. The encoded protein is CASSSGGSTDTQYF.